These T cell receptor beta chains were read from a single sample in a study of cytomegalovirus exposure and HLA in healthy donors. The repertoire was sequenced with immunoSEQ multiplex PCR; TCRdb's copy has only in-frame clones and lacks some. Found here are 150,000 to 200,000 clones, 78% of them singletons; the top ten hold around 3%. Sequences were obtained from PBMCs. Receptors originate from a woman between 50 and 59 years old in good health and CMV-seropositive. Each CDR3 is given with its conserved first and last residue. The order of the fields is V gene, D gene, J gene, clone size, CDR3 DNA, CDR3 protein. D genes are given only for firm matches. A row's size may be missing; if present it is once, few, many or a size class.

V gene: TRBV29-1
D gene: .
J gene: TRBJ1-2
clone size: .
CDR3 DNA: TGCAGCGTTGAAAGGGGCGGTTTTAACTATGGCTACACCTTC
CDR3 protein: CSVERGGFNYGYTF

V gene: TRBV7-3
D gene: TRBD2
J gene: TRBJ2-1
clone size: .
CDR3 DNA: TGTGCCAGCAGCCTCATGGGGGGGAGCGGTAATGAGCAGTTCTTC
CDR3 protein: CASSLMGGSGNEQFF

V gene: TRBV6-5
D gene: TRBD1
J gene: TRBJ1-2
clone size: .
CDR3 DNA: TGTGCCAGCAGGGGTCCGGAGGGGGCCTATGGCTACACCTTC
CDR3 protein: CASRGPEGAYGYTF

V gene: TRBV6-6
D gene: TRBD1
J gene: TRBJ2-7
clone size: .
CDR3 DNA: TGTGCCAGCGGAAAGGGACAGGGCTACGAGCAGTACTTC
CDR3 protein: CASGKGQGYEQYF

V gene: TRBV30
D gene: .
J gene: TRBJ2-1
clone size: .
CDR3 DNA: TGTGCCTGGAGTGTGGGCGAAGAGCAGTTCTTC
CDR3 protein: CAWSVGEEQFF

V gene: TRBV2
D gene: .
J gene: TRBJ2-7
clone size: few
CDR3 DNA: TGTGCCAGCAGTGAACTAGCCTACGAGCAGTACTTC
CDR3 protein: CASSELAYEQYF

V gene: TRBV14
D gene: TRBD1
J gene: TRBJ1-6
clone size: .
CDR3 DNA: TGTGCCAGCAGCCTAGAGACAGGGGTCGATTCACCCCTCCACTTT
CDR3 protein: CASSLETGVDSPLHF

V gene: TRBV7-6
D gene: .
J gene: TRBJ1-1
clone size: .
CDR3 DNA: TGTGCCAGCAGCTTAGACGGACGGCGGGGCACTGAAGCTTTCTTT
CDR3 protein: CASSLDGRRGTEAFF

V gene: TRBV30
D gene: TRBD1
J gene: TRBJ2-2
clone size: .
CDR3 DNA: TGTGCCTGGAGGGGACAGGGGGCGGGCACCGGGGAGCTGTTTTTT
CDR3 protein: CAWRGQGAGTGELFF

V gene: TRBV9
D gene: .
J gene: TRBJ2-3
clone size: few
CDR3 DNA: TGTGCCAGCAGCGTAGGGGGCGGCGATACGCAGTATTTT
CDR3 protein: CASSVGGGDTQYF

V gene: TRBV18
D gene: TRBD1
J gene: TRBJ1-5
clone size: .
CDR3 DNA: TGTGCCAGCTCCGGACAGGGGAATCAGCCCCAGCATTTT
CDR3 protein: CASSGQGNQPQHF

V gene: TRBV7-2
D gene: TRBD1
J gene: TRBJ1-4
clone size: .
CDR3 DNA: TGTGCCAGCAGCGCCCGGACAGGGGGCAGTGAAAAACTGTTTTTT
CDR3 protein: CASSARTGGSEKLFF

V gene: TRBV7-2
D gene: .
J gene: TRBJ1-5
clone size: .
CDR3 DNA: TGTGCCAGCAGCTTAGGGGGCGTTAGCAATCAGCCCCAGCATTTT
CDR3 protein: CASSLGGVSNQPQHF

V gene: TRBV18
D gene: TRBD1
J gene: TRBJ1-5
clone size: once
CDR3 DNA: TGTGCCAGCTCAGACAGGGGCAATCAGCCCCAGCATTTT
CDR3 protein: CASSDRGNQPQHF

V gene: TRBV19
D gene: .
J gene: TRBJ2-6
clone size: .
CDR3 DNA: TGTGCCAGTAGTACCGACAGGAACCCTGGGGCCAACGTCCTGACTTTC
CDR3 protein: CASSTDRNPGANVLTF

V gene: TRBV7-2
D gene: TRBD2
J gene: TRBJ2-1
clone size: .
CDR3 DNA: TGTGCCAGCAGCTCTGTAGCGGGGGCTGGCAATGAGCAGTTCTTC
CDR3 protein: CASSSVAGAGNEQFF

V gene: TRBV5-8
D gene: .
J gene: TRBJ1-2
clone size: .
CDR3 DNA: TGTGCCAGCAGCTTGGGACAGGCGTCCATCTATGGCTACACCTTC
CDR3 protein: CASSLGQASIYGYTF

V gene: TRBV5-1
D gene: TRBD1
J gene: TRBJ2-7
clone size: .
CDR3 DNA: TGCGCCAGCGGGGACAGGGGCGAGCAGTACTTC
CDR3 protein: CASGDRGEQYF